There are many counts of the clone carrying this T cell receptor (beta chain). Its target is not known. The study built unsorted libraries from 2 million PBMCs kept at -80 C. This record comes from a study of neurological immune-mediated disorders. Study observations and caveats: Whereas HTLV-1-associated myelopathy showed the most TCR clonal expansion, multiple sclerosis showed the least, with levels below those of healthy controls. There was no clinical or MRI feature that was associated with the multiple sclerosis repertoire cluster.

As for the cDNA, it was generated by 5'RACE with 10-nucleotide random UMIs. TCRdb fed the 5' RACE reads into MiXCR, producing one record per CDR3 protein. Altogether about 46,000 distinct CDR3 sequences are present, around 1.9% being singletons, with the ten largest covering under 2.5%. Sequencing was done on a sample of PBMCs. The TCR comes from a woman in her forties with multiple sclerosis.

The CDR3 region is CASSLTKDEQYF. Written as DNA, the CDR3 is TGCGCCAGCAGCTTGACAAAAGACGAGCAGTACTTC. The chain links TRBV5-1 to TRBJ2-7; unclear D gene. The CDR3 length is 12 residues. Per germline, CDR1 SGHRS and CDR2 YFSETQ. The ends were cut back, 1 base at V and 5 bases at J, with 7 bases in the middle.